Below, one T cell receptor beta chain is given with its context. Its antigen is not identified. This sample is part of a study of T cell clones after liver transplantation. The wider study: Timepoints were pre-transplant, pre-withdrawal, and after withdrawal was completed or failed. Broader study findings: In most of the 8 subjects, circulating graft-donor-reactive CD4 TCRbeta sequences fell significantly after transplant.

The CDR3 length is 14 residues. Trimming removed 4 bases at V and 3 bases at J, with 13 bases between. Looked up from germline, CDR1 is MNHEY and CDR2 is SVGAGI. Measured with immunoSEQ multiplex PCR; TCRdb has only the in-frame clones, and not every one. This repertoire shows tens of thousands of clones, around 94% found once; its top ten account for 26%. The sequence was obtained from a human patient who received a liver transplant. The T cells may come from the graft donor. Sequencing used CD8+ T cells from blood, obtained 12 months after liver transplant. The chain combines TRBV6-5 with TRBJ2-7, with D possibly TRBD1 on 6 matching bases. CDR3 sequence (DNA): TGTGCCAGCAGTTTCTCAGGGGAAGGCTACGAGCAGTACTTC. Its protein product is CASSFSGEGYEQYF.